The next 21 T cell receptor beta chains were all read from a single sample in a study of blood T cell repertoires in COVID-19 (TCRdb year 2020). Libraries were built with the immunoSEQ multiplex PCR assay. TCRdb's version of the immuneACCESS table is confined to in-frame rearrangements and falls short of the full clone set. An unresolved V gene accounts for under half of the shortfall where checked; the remainder is of unknown origin. This sample has about 22,000 clones in its table, and about 91% of those were observed once. The biggest ten clones account for about 2.9% of the sample. Material: peripheral blood. The source is a woman aged 70 to 79 with active COVID-19.

This clone was seen a single time. The genes are TRBV7-8 and TRBJ2-2; weak D call: TRBD1 (6 bases). V gave up 5 bases and J gave up 1 base, with 17 bases separating them. Germline CDR1 and CDR2: SGHVS and FQNEAQ. This CDR3 has 17 amino acids. The DNA for the CDR3 is TGTGCCAGCAGCGAGGATCCGGGACATTGGAACACCGGGGAGCTGTTTTTT. It specifies CASSEDPGHWNTGELFF.

The rearrangement links TRBV5-3 to TRBJ2-3, with 10 nucleotides matching TRBD2. TRBV5-3 is labeled an ORF, and its function is uncertain. The CDR3 extends over 15 amino acids. After removal of 1 base from V and 4 bases from J, the junction contained 3 bases not matched to a gene. CDR3 sequence (DNA): TGTGCCAGAAGCTTGAGCGGGAGGGAGGCAGATACGCAGTATTTT. Translation: CARSLSGREADTQYF.

This clone was picked up a small number of times. The chain carries TRBV6-2 or TRBV6-3 and TRBJ2-2; TRBD1 is a possible D gene (5 bases). The germline V gene has CDR1 MNHEY and CDR2 SVGEGT. This CDR3 is 16 amino acids long. The V gene lost 6 bases and the J gene lost 1 base, with 15 bases spanning the gap. Here the CDR3 reads CASSRPQGLNTGELFF. CDR3 DNA sequence: TGTGCCAGCAGCCGCCCGCAGGGCTTGAACACCGGGGAGCTGTTTTTT.

This clone was seen just once. The chain couples TRBV29-1 to TRBJ2-1; TRBD2 aligns across 14 bases. The trim removed 4 bases at V and 8 bases at J, leaving 7 bases unmatched. CDR1 and CDR2 from the germline V gene are SQVTM and ANQGSEA. The CDR3 has 15 residues. Here the CDR3 DNA reads TGCAGCGTTGTTCGCGGACTAGCGGGAGGTGATGAGCAGTTCTTC. Protein: CSVVRGLAGGDEQFF.

The chain combines TRBV2 with TRBJ2-1, with 16 bases identical to TRBD2. The CDR3 covers 17 residues. J lost 2 bases, V lost 11 bases, and 9 bases had no gene match. Germline-derived CDR1 and CDR2 are SNHLY and FYNNEI. This CDR3 is CASEGLAGGGAYNEQFF. DNA of the CDR3: TGTGCCTCTGAGGGACTAGCGGGAGGGGGGGCCTACAATGAGCAGTTCTTC.

This clone was found once. The J gene is TRBJ2-7, the V gene TRBV6-2 or TRBV6-3; 11 positions match TRBD1. Germline V CDR1 and CDR2: MNHEY, SVGEGT. The CDR3 loop spans 16 amino acids. J was trimmed by 4 bases and V by 5 bases; bases with no gene match: 10. CDR3: CASSRVPGQGVYEQYF. The CDR3 region has the DNA TGTGCCAGCAGTCGAGTACCGGGACAGGGGGTTTACGAGCAGTACTTC.

The chain uses TRBV20-1 and TRBJ1-2; no reliable D call. The germline gives CDR1 DFQATT, CDR2 SNEGSKA (reference sequence). Between the trimmed V and J ends, which lost 5 bases and 2 bases, there was a span of 3 bases. The CDR3 contains 10 residues. The CDR3 sequence: CSAGNYGYTF. The CDR3 coding sequence is TGCAGTGCTGGCAACTATGGCTACACCTTC.

The chain carries TRBV4-2 and TRBJ2-1; 8 positions match TRBD2. The ends lost 1 base at V and 5 bases at J; junction bases unmatched: 4. CDR3 size: 15 residues. Germline CDR1 reads LGHNA; CDR2 reads YNFKEQ. CDR3 region: CASSQVGLDHNEQFF. The DNA for the CDR3 is TGTGCCAGCAGCCAAGTGGGACTAGACCACAATGAGCAGTTCTTC.

V is TRBV27 and J is TRBJ2-3; D not resolved. In germline, CDR1 is MNHEY, CDR2 SMNVEV (reference sequence). With 6 bases removed from V and 5 bases from J, the gap between germline ends came to 6 bases. The CDR3 consists of 11 residues. CDR3 sequence reads: CASSGLDTQYF. CDR3 nucleotides: TGTGCCAGCAGCGGGTTAGATACGCAGTATTTT.

This chain links TRBV11-2 with TRBJ1-5; possibly TRBD1 for D (6 bases). With 3 bases removed from V and 3 bases from J, the gap between germline ends came to 12 bases. The CDR3 contains 15 residues. The germline gives CDR1 SGHAT, CDR2 FQNNGV. CDR3 amino acids: CASSFPRGHNQPQHF. CDR3 DNA sequence: TGTGCCAGCAGCTTCCCGAGGGGACACAATCAGCCCCAGCATTTT.

The chain carries TRBV6-5 and TRBJ1-2; TRBD1 matches at 7 bases. The CDR3 has 13 amino acids. V was clipped by 8 bases and J by 1 base; unmatched bases: 4. Germline V CDR1 and CDR2: MNHEY, SVGAGI. CDR3: CASPPGGNYGYTF. The CDR3 nucleotides read TGTGCCAGCCCGCCAGGGGGTAACTATGGCTACACCTTC.

The sample holds one count of this clone. This rearrangement joins TRBV28 to TRBJ2-7, with TRBD1 as a possible D gene (6 bases). Germline CDR1 reads MDHEN; CDR2 reads SYDVKM. Trimming took 4 bases from V and 4 from J, leaving 11 bases between them. This CDR3 is built from 13 residues. CDR3: CASSSTDSYEQYF. The CDR3 DNA is TGTGCCAGCAGTTCAACGGACAGTTACGAGCAGTACTTC.

CDR3 nucleotide sequence: TGCGCCAGCAGCTTAAGACAGGGGGATCAGCCCCAGCATTTT. Its translation: CASSLRQGDQPQHF. The chain recombines TRBV5-1 with TRBJ1-5; 9 bases line up with TRBD1. Germline-derived CDR1 and CDR2 are SGHRS and YFSETQ. Germline trimming cut 2 bases from V and 5 bases from J; bases unmatched to any gene: 2. This CDR3 region has 14 residues.

V is TRBV10-2 and J is TRBJ2-6; 12 bases map to TRBD1. The CDR3 contains 17 residues. Trimming took 5 bases from V and 4 from J; bases not matched to a gene: 6. In germline, CDR1 is WSHSY, CDR2 SAAADI. The CDR3 sequence: CASSPRDRGRGANVLTF. The CDR3 DNA follows: TGCGCCAGCAGTCCCCGGGACAGGGGGCGGGGGGCCAACGTCCTGACTTTC.

CDR3 DNA: TGTGCCACCAGGACCGACAGGGGGAACACCGGGGAGCTGTTTTTT. As protein: CATRTDRGNTGELFF. The chain links TRBV24-1 to TRBJ2-2; 8 positions agree with TRBD1. This CDR3 spans 15 amino acids. V trimming: 7 bases; J trimming: 1 base; junction bases outside the gene matches: 4. Germline V gives CDR1 KGHDR, CDR2 SFDVKD.

V usage is TRBV27 and J usage is TRBJ2-1; D perhaps matches TRBD2 (5 bases). CDR1 and CDR2 from the germline V gene are MNHEY and SMNVEV (reference sequence). Trimming removed 2 bases at V and 5 bases at J, with 10 bases between. The length of the CDR3 is 14 residues. CDR3 in amino acids: CASSLRLPNNEQFF. Here the CDR3 DNA reads TGTGCCAGCAGTTTAAGACTACCGAACAATGAGCAGTTCTTC.

This clone occurred once. The chain joins TRBV27 to TRBJ1-1; TRBD1 agrees at 7 bases. This CDR3 contains 18 residues. Germline loops: CDR1 MNHEY, CDR2 SMNVEV (reference sequence). The J segment lost 0 bases and the V segment lost 4 bases, leaving 14 bases of the junction unmatched. The chain's CDR3 is CASSSRGVDRVMNTEAFF. The CDR3 DNA is TGTGCCAGCAGTTCCCGAGGGGTTGACAGGGTTATGAACACTGAAGCTTTCTTT.

The V gene is TRBV9, the J gene TRBJ1-1; a possible D gene is TRBD1 (5 bases). V shed 4 bases and J shed 6 bases, with 22 bases lying between them. Germline V gives CDR1 SGDLS, CDR2 YYNGEE. CDR3 length: 16 residues. CDR3: CASSPRGGGRGAEAFF. In DNA form, the CDR3 reads TGTGCCAGCAGCCCCCGCGGGGGAGGGAGGGGTGCTGAAGCTTTCTTT. The full variable domain, rest sourced from reference TRBV9 and TRBJ1-1, is DSGVTQTPKHLITATGQRVTLRCSPRSGDLSVYWYQQSLDQGLQFLIQYYNGEERAKGNILERFSAQQFPDLHSELNLSSLELGDSALYFCASSPRGGGRGAEAFFGQGTRLTVV.

This clone was counted a single time. The chain uses TRBV5-4 and TRBJ1-6; tentatively, D is TRBD1 (5 bases). The V gene lost 3 bases and the J gene lost 2 bases, with 15 bases spanning the gap. Germline CDR1 SGHNT, CDR2 YYREEE (reference sequence). The CDR3 has 17 amino acids. CDR3 coding DNA: TGTGCCAGCAGCTGGTCCCAGGGTGGCACCTATAATTCACCCCTCCACTTT. Translating gives CASSWSQGGTYNSPLHF.

The gene calls are TRBV19 and TRBJ1-6, with 7 bases fitting TRBD1. Germline CDR1 reads LNHDA; CDR2 reads SQIVND (reference sequence). Trimming cost V 5 bases and J 7 bases; bases outside gene matches: 5. The CDR3 has 14 residues. The DNA for the CDR3 is TGTGCCAGTAGTCGAGGGGGCCGCAATTCACCCCTCCACTTT. It yields the protein CASSRGGRNSPLHF. Using reference TRBV19 and TRBJ1-6 for the parts outside the CDR3, the full variable domain is DGGITQSPKYLFRKEGQNVTLSCEQNLNHDAMYWYRQDPGQGLRLIYYSQIVNDFQKGDIAEGYSVSREKKESFPLTVTSAQKNPTAFYLCASSRGGRNSPLHFGNGTRLTVT.

This chain uses TRBV19 with TRBJ1-2; TRBD1 aligns across 9 bases. The germline CDR1 and CDR2 sequences are LNHDA and SQIVND (reference sequence). V shed 4 bases, J shed 6 bases, and the junction held 3 bases outside the gene matches. The CDR3 has 13 amino acids. The chain's CDR3 is CASSTTGGDGYTF. In DNA form, the CDR3 reads TGTGCCAGTAGTACTACAGGGGGCGATGGCTACACCTTC.